Following are 25 T cell receptor beta chains from one sample sequenced in a study of OX40 agonist ivuxolimab in advanced cancers. The data were produced by immunoSEQ multiplex PCR, yet TCRdb's version contains in-frame clones alone and is incomplete. The repertoire includes 98,000 or so clones, approximately 91% of them detected once, and 0.82% sits in the top ten. The material was CD4+ or CD8+ T cells sorted from blood, obtained in a trial of the OX40 agonist ivuxolimab. These receptors originate from an adult with an advanced solid tumor such as melanoma, head and neck, liver or kidney cancer.

The chain uses TRBV7-9 and TRBJ2-7, with 11 bases lining up with TRBD2. The CDR3 is 14 amino acids. Germline loops: CDR1 SEHNR, CDR2 FQNEAQ (reference sequence). The trim removed 3 bases at V and 3 bases at J, leaving 1 base unmatched. CDR3 region: CASSFTSGSYEQYF. The DNA of the CDR3 is TGTGCCAGCAGCTTCACTAGCGGGAGCTACGAGCAGTACTTC.

This CDR3 reads CSARRQGGDTEAFF. CDR3 nucleotides: TGCAGCGCCCGGCGTCAGGGGGGAGATACTGAAGCTTTCTTT. The chain uses TRBV29-1 and TRBJ1-1, with 7 bases matching TRBD1. Trimming took 7 bases from V and 5 from J; bases not matched to a gene: 13. The CDR3 consists of 14 residues. The V gene's germline CDR1 is SQVTM and CDR2 ANQGSEA. Variable domain in full (rest from reference TRBV29-1 and TRBJ1-1): SAVISQKPSRDICQRGTSLTIQCQVDSQVTMMFWYRQQPGQSLTLIATANQGSEATYESGFVIDKFPISRPNLTFSTLTVSNMSPEDSSIYLCSARRQGGDTEAFFGQGTRLTVV.

The V and J genes are TRBV29-1 and TRBJ2-5; perhaps TRBD2 as D (5 bases). V was clipped by 5 bases and J by 5 bases, with 24 bases between them. The CDR3 is 16 residues long. The germline V gene encodes CDR1 SQVTM and CDR2 ANQGSEA. CDR3 in amino acids: CSVSYPSGHSGETQYF. In nucleotides, the CDR3 is TGCAGCGTTAGTTATCCCAGCGGTCATTCGGGGGAGACCCAGTACTTC. The whole variable domain, remainder taken from reference TRBV29-1 and TRBJ2-5, is SAVISQKPSRDICQRGTSLTIQCQVDSQVTMMFWYRQQPGQSLTLIATANQGSEATYESGFVIDKFPISRPNLTFSTLTVSNMSPEDSSIYLCSVSYPSGHSGETQYFGPGTRLLVL.

The chain combines TRBV2 with TRBJ2-2; D is perhaps TRBD1 (5 bases). The germline CDR1 and CDR2 sequences are SNHLY and FYNNEI. The CDR3 covers 15 residues. Trimming left V 0 bases short and J 5 bases short, with 10 bases between. As DNA, the CDR3 is TGTGCCAGCAGTGAAGCGTCTAGGGGTACCGGGGAGCTGTTTTTT. This gives the protein CASSEASRGTGELFF.

V usage is TRBV21-1 and J usage is TRBJ1-2. TRBV21-1 is labeled a pseudogene. CDR3 length: 18 residues. The CDR3, as DNA: TGTGCCAGCCCCCGGACGGGGGCTTGGCAGTCGGGACACTATGGCTACACCTTC. It yields the protein CASPRTGAWQSGHYGYTF.

The rearrangement uses TRBV28 and TRBJ1-3; 8 nucleotides align to TRBD1. From germline, CDR1 is MDHEN and CDR2 SYDVKM. The CDR3 length is 16 residues. J lost 0 bases, V lost 6 bases, and 7 bases had no gene match. The CDR3 region is CASSPGQATSGNTIYF. The CDR3 coding sequence is TGTGCCAGCAGCCCGGGACAGGCGACCTCTGGAAACACCATATATTTT.

This clone came up once. J is TRBJ2-3 and V is TRBV7-7, with TRBD2 as a possible D gene (7 bases). V was shortened by 3 bases and J by 5 bases, with 15 bases between the two germline ends. Germline V gives CDR1 SSHAT, CDR2 FNYEAQ (reference sequence). The CDR3 has 15 amino acids. The CDR3 bases are TGTGCCAGCAGCTTGGGGGGGCAGGGTCAAGATACGCAGTATTTT. Protein sequence: CASSLGGQGQDTQYF. Variable domain in full (rest from reference TRBV7-7 and TRBJ2-3): GAGVSQSPRYKVTKRGQDVTLRCDPISSHATLYWYQQALGQGPEFLTYFNYEAQPDKSGLPSDRFSAERPEGSISTLTIQRTEQRDSAMYRCASSLGGQGQDTQYFGPGTRLTVL.

This CDR3 is CASSLAQRETETQYF. CDR3 coding DNA: TGCGCCAGCAGCTTGGCCCAGCGGGAGACGGAGACCCAGTACTTC. The V gene is TRBV5-1, the J gene TRBJ2-5; 8 bases agree with TRBD2. Germline trimming cut 0 bases from V and 5 bases from J; bases unmatched to any gene: 6. The CDR3 is made up of 15 amino acids. Looked up from germline, CDR1 is SGHRS and CDR2 is YFSETQ.

The chain carries TRBV5-1 and TRBJ1-1; D gene ambiguous. Deletions cut 2 bases from V and 1 base from J, with 6 bases between. The CDR3 is 13 amino acids. In germline, CDR1 is SGHRS, CDR2 YFSETQ. The CDR3: CASSFGSNTEAFF. Here the CDR3 DNA reads TGCGCCAGCAGCTTTGGGTCGAACACTGAAGCTTTCTTT.

The chain combines TRBV4-2 with TRBJ2-1; the match to TRBD2 covers 8 bases. CDR1 and CDR2 (germline): LGHNA, YNFKEQ. V lost 0 bases to trimming and J lost 4 bases; unmatched junction nucleotides: 2. CDR3 length: 15 amino acids. The CDR3 DNA follows: TGTGCCAGCAGCCAAGAACTAGCGGAATACAATGAGCAGTTCTTC. Its protein is CASSQELAEYNEQFF.

The chain employs TRBV7-3 and TRBJ2-5; possibly TRBD2 for D (5 bases). Trimming cost V 4 bases and J 5 bases, with 14 bases left between them. CDR3 size: 14 residues. The V gene's germline CDR1 is SGHTA and CDR2 FQGTGA. This chain's CDR3 is CASSSGPSGETQYF. The CDR3 coding sequence is TGTGCCAGCAGCTCCGGTCCCTCGGGGGAGACCCAGTACTTC.

The CDR3 coding sequence is TGTGCCAGCAGTGAACAACAAGCGGGAGGTGAGACCCAGTACTTC. This codes for CASSEQQAGGETQYF. The rearrangement uses TRBV6-1 and TRBJ2-5, with 9 bases lining up with TRBD2. Germline trimming cut 2 bases from V and 5 bases from J; bases unmatched to any gene: 6. The CDR3 is made up of 15 amino acids. Germline V gene sequence: CDR1 MNHNS, CDR2 SASEGT.

This rearrangement joins TRBV7-9 to TRBJ1-1, with D possibly TRBD1 on 5 matching bases. CDR3 size: 13 residues. Trimming stripped 5 bases from V and 6 bases from J, with 13 bases between. CDR1 is SEHNR and CDR2 is FQNEAQ in the germline V gene (reference sequence). CDR3: CASSPRGAPEAFF. The CDR3 coding sequence is TGTGCCAGCAGCCCCCGAGGGGCGCCTGAAGCTTTCTTT.

The V and J genes are TRBV19 and TRBJ1-1, with D perhaps TRBD1 (6 bases). The CDR3 spans 14 residues. The ends were cut back, 5 bases at V and 1 base at J, with 11 bases in the middle. Per the germline V gene, CDR1 is LNHDA and CDR2 is SQIVND (reference sequence). CDR3 protein: CASSSRGANTEAFF. Here the CDR3 DNA reads TGTGCCAGTAGTTCCCGGGGGGCGAACACTGAAGCTTTCTTT.

This chain uses TRBV2 with TRBJ2-1; D is ambiguous. Trimming stripped 8 bases from V and 6 bases from J, with 14 bases between. This CDR3 is 13 amino acids long. The germline CDR1 and CDR2 sequences are SNHLY and FYNNEI. The CDR3: CASSSISFNEQFF. In nucleotides, the CDR3 is TGTGCCAGCTCCTCGATCAGTTTCAATGAGCAGTTCTTC.

This clone occurred a few times. This chain links TRBV2 with TRBJ1-1, with D uncertain. The CDR3 spans 13 residues. V was pared by 7 bases and J by 1 base, with 10 bases between. CDR1 and CDR2 from the germline V gene are SNHLY and FYNNEI. In nucleotides, the CDR3 is TGTGCCAGCAAATTGGAGCAGAACACTGAAGCTTTCTTT. It codes for CASKLEQNTEAFF.

This clone was observed once. The J gene is TRBJ2-1, the V gene TRBV28; D gene ambiguous. This CDR3 comprises 13 residues. Trimming shortened V by 3 bases and J by 8 bases, and 11 bases separated the two germline ends. Per the germline V gene, CDR1 is MDHEN and CDR2 is SYDVKM. The CDR3 sequence is CASSLANSDEQFF. The CDR3 DNA is TGTGCCAGCAGTTTGGCGAATTCGGATGAGCAGTTCTTC.

DNA of the CDR3: TGTGCCAGCAGCGCGGGACCCCCGTTATTGGTGAACACTGAAGCTTTCTTT. Its protein is CASSAGPPLLVNTEAFF. The rearrangement joins TRBV9 to TRBJ1-1; D possibly corresponds to TRBD1 (5 bases). This CDR3 comprises 17 residues. Germline CDR1 and CDR2: SGDLS and YYNGEE. Trimming left V 3 bases short and J 0 bases short, with 18 bases between.

Only one count was recorded for this clone. This chain links TRBV30 with TRBJ1-3; no definite D call. Trimming took off 5 bases at V and 0 bases at J, with 5 bases between the two ends. Germline V gives CDR1 GTSNPN, CDR2 SVGIG (reference sequence). The CDR3 is 12 residues long. The CDR3 loop is CAWVPSGNTIYF. The CDR3 DNA sequence: TGTGCCTGGGTCCCCTCTGGAAACACCATATATTTT.

This chain uses TRBV2 with TRBJ2-7, with D hard to call. There are 12 residues in the CDR3. Germline V CDR1 and CDR2: SNHLY, FYNNEI. Between the trimmed V and J ends, which lost 4 bases and 4 bases, there was a span of 8 bases. The CDR3 region is CASSASGYEQYV. The CDR3 DNA is TGTGCCAGCAGTGCCTCTGGATACGAGCAGTACGTC.

This sequence joins TRBV29-1 and TRBJ2-1; 11 bases match TRBD2. This CDR3 contains 15 residues. The germline V gene encodes CDR1 SQVTM and CDR2 ANQGSEA. Trimming cost V 6 bases and J 4 bases; bases outside gene matches: 8. The CDR3 bases are TGCAGCGTGCCCTTGGGACTAGCGGTTTACAATGAGCAGTTCTTC. Amino acids: CSVPLGLAVYNEQFF.

This clone was counted a single time. V usage is TRBV28 and J usage is TRBJ1-2; D may be TRBD1 (6 bases). The CDR3 runs to 12 residues. The germline CDR1 and CDR2 sequences are MDHEN and SYDVKM. The ends were cut back, 3 bases at V and 5 bases at J, with 7 bases in the middle. The CDR3 here is CASSFGQYGYTF. DNA for the CDR3: TGTGCCAGCAGTTTCGGACAGTATGGCTACACCTTC.

This chain uses TRBV2 with TRBJ2-1; TRBD2 matches at 8 bases. CDR1 and CDR2 from the germline V gene are SNHLY and FYNNEI. The CDR3 covers 15 residues. J was trimmed by 5 bases and V by 3 bases; bases with no gene match: 6. As DNA, the CDR3 is TGTGCCAGCAGTGATCGAGCGGGAGTCCACAATGAGCAGTTCTTC. Protein: CASSDRAGVHNEQFF. The whole variable domain, remainder taken from reference TRBV2 and TRBJ2-1, is EPEVTQTPSHQVTQMGQEVILRCVPISNHLYFYWYRQILGQKVEFLVSFYNNEISEKSEIFDDQFSVERPDGSNFTLKIRSTKLEDSAMYFCASSDRAGVHNEQFFGPGTRLTVL.

The genes are TRBV2 and TRBJ1-5, with unresolved D. The CDR3 is made up of 14 amino acids. V was shortened by 5 bases and J by 2 bases, with 10 bases between the two germline ends. Germline lookup yields CDR1 SNHLY and CDR2 FYNNEI. CDR3 amino acids: CASSKRLGNQPQHF. The CDR3 DNA reads TGTGCCAGCAGTAAAAGGCTAGGCAATCAGCCCCAGCATTTT.

The chain employs TRBV7-8 and TRBJ1-2; no clear D gene. Germline values: CDR1 SGHVS, CDR2 FQNEAQ. This CDR3 contains 15 residues. Trimming removed 6 bases at V and 0 bases at J, with 14 bases between. The DNA of the CDR3 is TGTGCCAGCAGTTCGAAGGGATCCGCTAACTATGGCTACACCTTC. Translation gives CASSSKGSANYGYTF.